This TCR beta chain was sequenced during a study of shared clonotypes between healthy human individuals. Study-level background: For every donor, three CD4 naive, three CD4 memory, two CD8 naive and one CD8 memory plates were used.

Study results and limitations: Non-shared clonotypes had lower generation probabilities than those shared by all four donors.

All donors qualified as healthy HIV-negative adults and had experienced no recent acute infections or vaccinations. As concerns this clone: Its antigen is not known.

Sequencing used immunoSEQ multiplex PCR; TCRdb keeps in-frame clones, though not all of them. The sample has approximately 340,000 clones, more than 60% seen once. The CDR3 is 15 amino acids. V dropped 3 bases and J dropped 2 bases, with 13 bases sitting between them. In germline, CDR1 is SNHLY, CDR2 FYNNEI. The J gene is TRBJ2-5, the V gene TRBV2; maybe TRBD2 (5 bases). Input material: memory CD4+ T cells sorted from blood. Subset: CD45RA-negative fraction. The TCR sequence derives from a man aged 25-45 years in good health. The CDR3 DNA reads TGTGCCAGCAGTGAGCGGGTAGTACTACAAGAGACCCAGTACTTC. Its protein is CASSERVVLQETQYF.